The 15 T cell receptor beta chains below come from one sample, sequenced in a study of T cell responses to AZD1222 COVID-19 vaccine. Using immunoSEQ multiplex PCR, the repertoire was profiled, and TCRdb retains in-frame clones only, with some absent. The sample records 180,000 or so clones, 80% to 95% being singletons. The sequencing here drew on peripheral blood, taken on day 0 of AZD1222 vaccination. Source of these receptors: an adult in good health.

The CDR3 is CASSGEFMSPKDGYTF. The CDR3 DNA follows: TGTGCCAGCAGTGGGGAGTTCATGAGTCCTAAGGATGGCTACACCTTC. The chain links TRBV6-4 to TRBJ1-2; no clear D gene. The CDR3 is 16 amino acids. CDR1 is MRHNA and CDR2 is SNTAGT in the germline V gene. V gave up 4 bases and J gave up 6 bases, with 21 bases separating them.

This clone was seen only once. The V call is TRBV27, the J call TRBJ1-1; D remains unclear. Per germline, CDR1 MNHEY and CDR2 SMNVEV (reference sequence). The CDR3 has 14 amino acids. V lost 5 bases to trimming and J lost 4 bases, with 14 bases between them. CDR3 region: CASSPDWGSTEAFF. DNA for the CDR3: TGTGCCAGCAGTCCGGATTGGGGTAGCACTGAAGCTTTCTTT.

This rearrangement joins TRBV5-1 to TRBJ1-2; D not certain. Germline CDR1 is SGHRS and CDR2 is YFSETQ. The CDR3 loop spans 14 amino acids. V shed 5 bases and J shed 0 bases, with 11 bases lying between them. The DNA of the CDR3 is TGCGCCAGCAGGGACGCCCTATCTAACTATGGCTACACCTTC. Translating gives CASRDALSNYGYTF.

The CDR3 sequence: CASSEWETGTDTQYF. CDR3 coding DNA: TGTGCCAGCAGTGAATGGGAGACGGGTACAGATACGCAGTATTTT. The chain recombines TRBV25-1 with TRBJ2-3; possibly TRBD2 for D (5 bases). Germline V CDR1 and CDR2: MGHDK, SYGVNS. This CDR3 has 15 residues. Trimming stripped 1 base from V and 3 bases from J, with 11 bases between.

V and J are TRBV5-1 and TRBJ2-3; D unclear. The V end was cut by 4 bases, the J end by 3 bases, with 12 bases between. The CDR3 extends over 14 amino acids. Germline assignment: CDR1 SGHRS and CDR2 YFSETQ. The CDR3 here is CASSERTETDTQYF. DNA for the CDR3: TGCGCCAGCAGCGAACGGACGGAGACAGATACGCAGTATTTT.

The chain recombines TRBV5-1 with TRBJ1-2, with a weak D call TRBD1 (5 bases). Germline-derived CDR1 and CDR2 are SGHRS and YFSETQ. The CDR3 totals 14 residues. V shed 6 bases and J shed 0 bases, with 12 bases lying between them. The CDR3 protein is CASTPGSTNYGYTF. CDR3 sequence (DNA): TGCGCCAGCACCCCAGGGTCGACTAACTATGGCTACACCTTC.

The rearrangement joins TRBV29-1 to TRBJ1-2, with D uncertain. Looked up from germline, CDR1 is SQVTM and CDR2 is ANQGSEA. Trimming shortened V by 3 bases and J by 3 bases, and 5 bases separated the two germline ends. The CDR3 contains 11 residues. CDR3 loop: CSVDQDYGYTF. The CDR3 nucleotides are TGCAGCGTTGATCAGGACTATGGCTACACCTTC. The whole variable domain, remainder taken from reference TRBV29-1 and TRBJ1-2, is SAVISQKPSRDICQRGTSLTIQCQVDSQVTMMFWYRQQPGQSLTLIATANQGSEATYESGFVIDKFPISRPNLTFSTLTVSNMSPEDSSIYLCSVDQDYGYTFGSGTRLTVV.

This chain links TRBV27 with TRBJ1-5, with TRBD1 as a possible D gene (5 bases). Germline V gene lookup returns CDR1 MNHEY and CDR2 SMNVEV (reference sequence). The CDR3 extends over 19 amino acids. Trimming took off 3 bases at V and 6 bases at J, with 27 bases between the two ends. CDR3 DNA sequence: TGTGCCAGCAGTTTTTTTAAGGCAGGGATGGTTGAAGGTTTTCAGCCCCAGCATTTT. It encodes CASSFFKAGMVEGFQPQHF.

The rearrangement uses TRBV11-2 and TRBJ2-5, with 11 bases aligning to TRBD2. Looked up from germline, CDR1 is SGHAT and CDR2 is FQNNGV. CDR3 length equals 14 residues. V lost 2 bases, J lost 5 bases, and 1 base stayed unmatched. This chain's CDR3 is CASSLTSGGETQYF. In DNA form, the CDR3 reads TGTGCCAGCAGCTTAACTAGCGGGGGCGAGACCCAGTACTTC.

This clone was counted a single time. CDR3 loop: CASSPLTGGDNTIYF. The CDR3 DNA sequence: TGTGCCAGTTCGCCTCTGACAGGGGGTGATAACACCATATATTTT. The chain links TRBV19 to TRBJ1-3, with TRBD1 matching 9 bases. This CDR3 is 15 amino acids long. From germline, CDR1 is LNHDA and CDR2 SQIVND (reference sequence). Unmatched junction bases numbered 12, after V lost 8 bases and J lost 7 bases.

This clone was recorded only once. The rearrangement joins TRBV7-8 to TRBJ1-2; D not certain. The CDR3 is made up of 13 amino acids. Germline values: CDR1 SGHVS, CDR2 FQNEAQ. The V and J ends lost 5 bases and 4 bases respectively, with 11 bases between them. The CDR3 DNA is TGTGCCAGCAGCCCGAGGGCACGCTATGGCTACACCTTC. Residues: CASSPRARYGYTF. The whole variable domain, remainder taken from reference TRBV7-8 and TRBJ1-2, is GAGVSQSPRYKVAKRGQDVALRCDPISGHVSLFWYQQALGQGPEFLTYFQNEAQLDKSGLPSDRFFAERPEGSVSTLKIQRTQQEDSAVYLCASSPRARYGYTFGSGTRLTVV.

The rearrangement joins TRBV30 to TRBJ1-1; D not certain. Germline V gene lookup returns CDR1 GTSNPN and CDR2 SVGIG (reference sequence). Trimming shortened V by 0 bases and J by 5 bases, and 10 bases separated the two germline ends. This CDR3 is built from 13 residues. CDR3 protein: CAWSVHPGTEAFF. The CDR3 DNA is TGTGCCTGGAGTGTACACCCTGGGACTGAAGCTTTCTTT.

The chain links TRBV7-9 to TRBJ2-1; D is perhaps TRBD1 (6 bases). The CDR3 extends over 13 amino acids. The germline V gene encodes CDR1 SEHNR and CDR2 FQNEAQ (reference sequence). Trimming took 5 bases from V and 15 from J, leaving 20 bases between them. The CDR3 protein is CASSPSLAQGWFF. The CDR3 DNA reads TGTGCCAGCAGCCCCAGCCTGGCACAGGGATGGTTCTTC.

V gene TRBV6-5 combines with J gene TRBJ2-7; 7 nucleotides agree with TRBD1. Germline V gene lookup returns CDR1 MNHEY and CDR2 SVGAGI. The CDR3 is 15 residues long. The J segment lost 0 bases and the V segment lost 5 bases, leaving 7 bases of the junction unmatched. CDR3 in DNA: TGTGCCAGCAGTCCGACAGGGATCAGCTCCTACGAGCAGTACTTC. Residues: CASSPTGISSYEQYF.

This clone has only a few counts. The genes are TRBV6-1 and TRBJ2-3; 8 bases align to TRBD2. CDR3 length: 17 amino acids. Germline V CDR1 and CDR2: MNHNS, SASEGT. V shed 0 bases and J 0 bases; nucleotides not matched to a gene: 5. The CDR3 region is CASSEARTSGSTDTQYF. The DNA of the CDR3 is TGTGCCAGCAGTGAAGCGCGAACTAGCGGTAGCACAGATACGCAGTATTTT.